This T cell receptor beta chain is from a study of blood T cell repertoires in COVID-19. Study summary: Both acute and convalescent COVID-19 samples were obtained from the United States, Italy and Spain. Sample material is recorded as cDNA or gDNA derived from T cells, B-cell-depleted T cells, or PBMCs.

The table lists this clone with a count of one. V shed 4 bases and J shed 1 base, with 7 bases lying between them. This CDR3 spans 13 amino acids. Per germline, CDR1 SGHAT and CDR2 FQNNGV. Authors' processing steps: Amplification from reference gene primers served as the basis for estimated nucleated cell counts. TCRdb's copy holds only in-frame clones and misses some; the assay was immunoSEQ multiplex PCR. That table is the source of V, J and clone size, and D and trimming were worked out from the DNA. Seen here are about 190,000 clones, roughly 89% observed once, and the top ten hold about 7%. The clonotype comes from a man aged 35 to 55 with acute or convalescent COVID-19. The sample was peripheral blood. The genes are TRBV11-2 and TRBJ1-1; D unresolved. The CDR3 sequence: CASSSAGNTEAFF. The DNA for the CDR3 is TGTGCCAGCAGCTCTGCCGGGAACACTGAAGCTTTCTTT.